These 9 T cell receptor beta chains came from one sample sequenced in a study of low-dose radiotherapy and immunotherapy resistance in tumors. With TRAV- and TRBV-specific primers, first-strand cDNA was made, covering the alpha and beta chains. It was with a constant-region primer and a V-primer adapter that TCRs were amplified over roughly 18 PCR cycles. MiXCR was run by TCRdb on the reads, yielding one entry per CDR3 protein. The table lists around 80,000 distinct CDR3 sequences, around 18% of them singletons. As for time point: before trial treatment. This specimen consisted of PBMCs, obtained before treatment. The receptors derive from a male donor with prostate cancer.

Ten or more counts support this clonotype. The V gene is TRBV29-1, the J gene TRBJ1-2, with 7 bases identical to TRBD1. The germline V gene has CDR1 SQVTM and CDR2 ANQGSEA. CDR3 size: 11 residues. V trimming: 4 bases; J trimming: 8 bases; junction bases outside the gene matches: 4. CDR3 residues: CSVGQGIGYTF. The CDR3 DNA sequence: TGCAGCGTTGGACAGGGTATAGGCTACACCTTC.

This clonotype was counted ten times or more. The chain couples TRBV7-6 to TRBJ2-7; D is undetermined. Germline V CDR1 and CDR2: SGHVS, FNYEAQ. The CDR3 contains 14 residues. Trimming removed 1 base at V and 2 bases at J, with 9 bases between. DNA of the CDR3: TGTGCCAGCAGCTTAGGGACGTATCCCTACGAGCAGTACTTC. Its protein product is CASSLGTYPYEQYF.

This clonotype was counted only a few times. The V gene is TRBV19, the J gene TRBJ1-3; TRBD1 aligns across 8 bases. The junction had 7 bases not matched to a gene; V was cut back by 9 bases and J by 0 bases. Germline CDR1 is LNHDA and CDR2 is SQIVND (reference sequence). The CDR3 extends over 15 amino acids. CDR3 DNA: TGTGCCAGCAACCGGGACAGGAACTCTGGAAACACCATATATTTT. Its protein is CASNRDRNSGNTIYF. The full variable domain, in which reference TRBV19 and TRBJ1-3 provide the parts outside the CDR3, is DGGITQSPKYLFRKEGQNVTLSCEQNLNHDAMYWYRQDPGQGLRLIYYSQIVNDFQKGDIAEGYSVSREKKESFPLTVTSAQKNPTAFYLCASNRDRNSGNTIYFGEGSWLTVV.

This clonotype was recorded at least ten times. CDR3 sequence: CASSQDLRQEQFF. DNA of the CDR3: TGCGCCAGCAGCCAAGACTTACGGCAGGAGCAGTTCTTC. The rearrangement links TRBV4-1 to TRBJ2-1; no reliable D call. V was clipped by 0 bases and J by 10 bases, with 10 bases between them. Looked up from germline, CDR1 is MGHRA and CDR2 is YSYEKL. There are 13 residues in the CDR3.

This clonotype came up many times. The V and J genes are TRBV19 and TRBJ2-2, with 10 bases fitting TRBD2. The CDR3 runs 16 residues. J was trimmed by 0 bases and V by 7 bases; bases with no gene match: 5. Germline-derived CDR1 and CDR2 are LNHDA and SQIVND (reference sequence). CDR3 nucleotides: TGTGCCAGTAATCCTACTAGCGGGACGAACACCGGGGAGCTGTTTTTT. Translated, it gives CASNPTSGTNTGELFF.

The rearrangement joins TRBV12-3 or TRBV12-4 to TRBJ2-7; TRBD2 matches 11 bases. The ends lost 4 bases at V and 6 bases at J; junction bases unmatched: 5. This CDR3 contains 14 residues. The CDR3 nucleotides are TGTGCCAGCAGTTCCCGACTAGCGGGGAGCGAGCAGTACTTC. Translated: CASSSRLAGSEQYF.

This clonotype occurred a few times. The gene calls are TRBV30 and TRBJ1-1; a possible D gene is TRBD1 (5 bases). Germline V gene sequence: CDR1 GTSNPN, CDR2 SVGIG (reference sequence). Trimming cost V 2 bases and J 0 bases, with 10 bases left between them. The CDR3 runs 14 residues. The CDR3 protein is CAWSLDTMNTEAFF. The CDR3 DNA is TGTGCCTGGAGTCTGGACACCATGAACACTGAAGCTTTCTTT.

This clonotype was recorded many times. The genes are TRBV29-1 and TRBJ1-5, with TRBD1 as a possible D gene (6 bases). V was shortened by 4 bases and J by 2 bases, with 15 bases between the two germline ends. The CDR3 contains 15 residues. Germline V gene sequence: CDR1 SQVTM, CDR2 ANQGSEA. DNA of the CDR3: TGCAGCGTTGCCGCGGGGGCGGGTGGCAATCAGCCCCAGCATTTT. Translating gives CSVAAGAGGNQPQHF.

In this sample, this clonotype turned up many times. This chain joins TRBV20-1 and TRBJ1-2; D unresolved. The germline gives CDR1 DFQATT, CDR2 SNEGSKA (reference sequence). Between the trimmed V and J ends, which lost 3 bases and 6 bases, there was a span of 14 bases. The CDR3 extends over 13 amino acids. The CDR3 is CSASGHPTDGYTF. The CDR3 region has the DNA TGCAGTGCTAGCGGGCACCCTACGGATGGCTACACCTTC.